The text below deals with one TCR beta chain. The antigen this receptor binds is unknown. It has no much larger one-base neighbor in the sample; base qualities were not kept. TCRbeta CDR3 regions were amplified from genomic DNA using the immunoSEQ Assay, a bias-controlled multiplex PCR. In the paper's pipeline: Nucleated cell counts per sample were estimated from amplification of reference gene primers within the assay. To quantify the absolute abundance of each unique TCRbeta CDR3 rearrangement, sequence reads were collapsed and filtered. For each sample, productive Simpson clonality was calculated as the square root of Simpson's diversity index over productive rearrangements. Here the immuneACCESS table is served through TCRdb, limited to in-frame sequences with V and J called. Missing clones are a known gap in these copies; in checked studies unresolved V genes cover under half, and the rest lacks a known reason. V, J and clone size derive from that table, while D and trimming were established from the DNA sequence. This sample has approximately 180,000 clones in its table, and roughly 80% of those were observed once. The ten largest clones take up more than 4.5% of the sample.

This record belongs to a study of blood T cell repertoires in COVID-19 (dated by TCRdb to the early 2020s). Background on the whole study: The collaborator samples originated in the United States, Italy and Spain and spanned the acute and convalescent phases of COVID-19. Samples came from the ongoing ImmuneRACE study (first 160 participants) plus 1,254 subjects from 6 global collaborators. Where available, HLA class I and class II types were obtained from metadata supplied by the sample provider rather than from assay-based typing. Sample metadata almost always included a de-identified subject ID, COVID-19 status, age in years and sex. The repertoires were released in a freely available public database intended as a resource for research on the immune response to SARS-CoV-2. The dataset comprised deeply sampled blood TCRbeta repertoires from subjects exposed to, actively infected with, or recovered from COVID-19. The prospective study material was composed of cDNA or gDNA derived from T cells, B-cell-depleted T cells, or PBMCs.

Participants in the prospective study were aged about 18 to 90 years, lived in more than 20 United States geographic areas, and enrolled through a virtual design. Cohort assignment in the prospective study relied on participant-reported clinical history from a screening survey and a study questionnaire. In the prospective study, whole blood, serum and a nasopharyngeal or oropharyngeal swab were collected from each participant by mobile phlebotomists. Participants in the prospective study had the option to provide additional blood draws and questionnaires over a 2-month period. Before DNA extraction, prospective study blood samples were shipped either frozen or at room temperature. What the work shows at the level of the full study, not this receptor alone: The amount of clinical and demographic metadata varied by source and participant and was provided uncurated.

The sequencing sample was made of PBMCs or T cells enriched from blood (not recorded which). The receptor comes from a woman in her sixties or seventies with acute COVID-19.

The bases read TGTGCCAGCAGCTCCGGACTAACCCACACCGGGGAGCTGTTTTTT. It specifies CASSSGLTHTGELFF. The V gene is TRBV5-4 and the J gene is TRBJ2-2, and perhaps TRBD2 as D gene, on 6 matching bases. From the cysteine up to the phenylalanine, the CDR3 has a length of 15 residues. The kept DNA is CDR3 alone, 45 bases in frame from the first base. The germline V gene encodes CDR1 SGHNT and CDR2 YYREEE (reference sequence). Relative to germline, V is 3 bases shorter and J is 3 bases shorter, with 12 bases between their ends. Reference TRBV5-4 and TRBJ2-2 genes cover what lies past the CDR3, so the full variable domain is ETGVTQSPTHLIKTRGQQVTLRCSSQSGHNTVSWYQQALGQGPQFIFQYYREEENGRGNFPPRFSGLQFPNYSSELNVNALELDDSALYLCASSSGLTHTGELFFGEGSRLTVL.